This passage covers 21 T cell receptor beta chains from one sample sequenced in a study of T cell responses to AZD1222 COVID-19 vaccine. Sequenced by immunoSEQ multiplex PCR; TCRdb stores in-frame clones only, minus some. Among about 130,000 clones listed, around 90% were seen once. The sample here was peripheral blood, taken on day 0 of MenACWY control vaccination. These receptor sequences come from an adult in good health.

This chain connects TRBV6-5 to TRBJ1-2; TRBD1 matches at 10 bases. V was pared by 6 bases and J by 2 bases, with 6 bases of the junction left unmatched. Germline V CDR1 and CDR2: MNHEY, SVGAGI. This CDR3 has 15 amino acids. The CDR3 nucleotides are TGTGCCAGCAGAGTGACAGGGGGCGGGAACTATGGCTACACCTTC. Residues: CASRVTGGGNYGYTF.

V usage is TRBV2 and J usage is TRBJ2-2, with D unclear. The CDR3 has 16 residues. Trimming shortened V by 2 bases and J by 0 bases, and 10 bases separated the two germline ends. CDR1 is SNHLY, CDR2 FYNNEI, per germline. CDR3 sequence (DNA): TGTGCCAGCAGTGAATGGGCCGCGGCGAACACCGGGGAGCTGTTTTTT. Protein: CASSEWAAANTGELFF. Full variable domain (rest looked up from reference TRBV2 and TRBJ2-2): EPEVTQTPSHQVTQMGQEVILRCVPISNHLYFYWYRQILGQKVEFLVSFYNNEISEKSEIFDDQFSVERPDGSNFTLKIRSTKLEDSAMYFCASSEWAAANTGELFFGEGSRLTVL.

V usage is TRBV6-6 and J usage is TRBJ2-7, with 10 bases identical to TRBD2. The germline gives CDR1 MNHNY, CDR2 SVGAGI (reference sequence). With V trimmed by 6 bases and J by 5 bases, 7 bases remained unmatched. This CDR3 spans 14 amino acids. The chain's CDR3 is CASRKRGTSDEQYV. The CDR3 region has the DNA TGTGCCAGCAGGAAAAGAGGGACTAGCGACGAGCAGTACGTC.

V and J are TRBV21-1 and TRBJ1-5. TRBV21-1 has pseudogene status. The CDR3 runs 15 residues. DNA for the CDR3: TGTGCCAGCAGCAAGTGGACCAACGCCGGTCAGCCCCAGCATTTT. Its translation: CASSKWTNAGQPQHF.

J is TRBJ1-1 and V is TRBV27; no clear D. The CDR3 consists of 14 residues. Germline V gene data show CDR1 as MNHEY and CDR2 as SMNVEV (reference sequence). V lost 6 bases, J lost 2 bases, and 13 bases lay in between. The CDR3 DNA reads TGTGCCAGCAGATCACGGCAGATTAACACTGAAGCTTTCTTT. It specifies CASRSRQINTEAFF.

The V and J genes are TRBV6-5 and TRBJ2-5; 11 positions match TRBD2. The germline V gene has CDR1 MNHEY and CDR2 SVGAGI. With V trimmed by 5 bases and J by 5 bases, 7 bases remained unmatched. CDR3 length: 15 residues. The chain's CDR3 is CASSLIAGGPETQYF. The CDR3 region has the DNA TGTGCCAGCAGTCTGATAGCGGGAGGGCCGGAGACCCAGTACTTC.

The chain combines TRBV30 with TRBJ1-1; D is perhaps TRBD1 (5 bases). The length of the CDR3 is 14 residues. Germline values: CDR1 GTSNPN, CDR2 SVGIG (reference sequence). The V and J ends lost 0 bases and 4 bases respectively, with 12 bases between them. This CDR3 reads CAWSVKGAGTEAFF. The CDR3 coding sequence is TGTGCCTGGAGTGTAAAAGGGGCAGGCACTGAAGCTTTCTTT.

The gene calls are TRBV5-1 and TRBJ2-3; 9 nucleotides line up with TRBD2. The V gene end was trimmed by 4 bases and the J gene end by 1 base; junction bases not matched to a gene: 7. The CDR3 runs 16 residues. In germline, CDR1 is SGHRS, CDR2 YFSETQ. The CDR3 sequence is CASSPGLAGGTDTQYF. DNA for the CDR3: TGCGCCAGCAGCCCTGGATTAGCGGGGGGCACAGATACGCAGTATTTT.

The chain is built from TRBV10-3 and TRBJ2-5; TRBD1 agrees at 10 bases. Germline CDR1 ENHRY, CDR2 SYGVKD. This CDR3 is 14 amino acids long. V lost 10 bases and J lost 4; bases outside the gene matches: 9. The CDR3 DNA is TGTGCCACGAACCCGGGACAGGGGCGAGAGACCCAGTACTTC. This translates into CATNPGQGRETQYF.

The CDR3 region has the DNA TGCGCCAGCACCGGACTATCCCCTTCGGGGGAGACCCAGTACTTC. This sequence encodes CASTGLSPSGETQYF. The V gene is TRBV10-2, the J gene TRBJ2-5; maybe TRBD2 (6 bases). The germline V and J ends were trimmed by 7 bases and 5 bases, with 20 bases remaining between them. From germline, CDR1 is WSHSY and CDR2 SAAADI. The CDR3 length is 15 residues.

J is TRBJ2-2 and V is TRBV30; no clear D gene. Germline loops: CDR1 GTSNPN, CDR2 SVGIG (reference sequence). The V gene lost 1 base and the J gene lost 6 bases, with 6 bases spanning the gap. This CDR3 contains 12 residues. CDR3 in amino acids: CAWSEGSGELFF. CDR3 bases: TGTGCCTGGAGTGAGGGTTCCGGGGAGCTGTTTTTT.

The chain employs TRBV5-6 and TRBJ2-5, with D possibly matching TRBD2 (6 bases). Trimming cost V 4 bases and J 5 bases, with 6 bases left between them. This CDR3 has 11 amino acids. Per the germline V gene, CDR1 is SGHDT and CDR2 is YYEEEE. The CDR3 is CASSGGETQYF. CDR3 sequence (DNA): TGTGCCAGCAGCGGGGGGGAGACCCAGTACTTC.

V usage is TRBV11-3 and J usage is TRBJ2-1; TRBD1 agrees at 9 bases. The germline V gene encodes CDR1 SGHNT and CDR2 YENEEA. The J segment lost 4 bases and the V segment lost 5 bases, leaving 3 bases of the junction unmatched. This CDR3 spans 14 amino acids. The CDR3 nucleotides are TGTGCCAGCAGCGGGACAGGGTCTTACAATGAGCAGTTCTTC. It is translated as CASSGTGSYNEQFF. Full variable domain (outside the CDR3, taken from reference TRBV11-3 and TRBJ2-1): EAGVVQSPRYKIIEKKQPVAFWCNPISGHNTLYWYLQNLGQGPELLIRYENEEAVDDSQLPKDRFSAERLKGVDSTLKIQPAELGDSAVYLCASSGTGSYNEQFFGPGTRLTVL.

In its sample, this clone was seen once. The chain recombines TRBV18 with TRBJ2-1; TRBD2 matches at 7 bases. V lost 1 base and J lost 6; bases outside the gene matches: 6. The germline CDR1 and CDR2 sequences are KGHSH and LQKENI. CDR3 length equals 15 residues. CDR3 in amino acids: CASSPQEGGLNEQFF. CDR3 nucleotide sequence: TGTGCCAGCTCACCACAGGAGGGAGGGCTCAATGAGCAGTTCTTC.

This clone was counted once. The chain couples TRBV7-9 to TRBJ2-3; 7 bases fit TRBD1. V trimming: 1 base; J trimming: 5 bases; junction bases outside the gene matches: 9. The CDR3 has 16 residues. The germline V gene has CDR1 SEHNR and CDR2 FQNEAQ (reference sequence). The CDR3 region has the DNA TGTGCCAGCAGCTTAGGGGACAGACCGATTAAAGATACGCAGTATTTT. This sequence encodes CASSLGDRPIKDTQYF.

The rearrangement uses TRBV10-3 and TRBJ2-3; 7 nucleotides line up with TRBD1. Looked up from germline, CDR1 is ENHRY and CDR2 is SYGVKD. V trimming: 8 bases; J trimming: 2 bases; junction bases outside the gene matches: 7. This CDR3 has 14 residues. In DNA, the CDR3 is TGTGCCATCGGCCCAGGGGGTCCCACAGATACGCAGTATTTT. Translation gives CAIGPGGPTDTQYF.

The rearrangement joins TRBV29-1 to TRBJ2-1; 9 bases map to TRBD2. The V segment lost 8 bases and the J segment 3 bases; nucleotides outside the gene matches: 5. The CDR3 sequence is 13 residues long. Germline V CDR1 and CDR2: SQVTM, ANQGSEA. In DNA form, the CDR3 reads TGCAGCTATAGCGGGGGCCTCTACAATGAGCAGTTCTTC. It encodes CSYSGGLYNEQFF.

The rearrangement joins TRBV30 to TRBJ1-6, with TRBD1 as a possible D gene (5 bases). This CDR3 spans 13 amino acids. V dropped 2 bases and J dropped 5 bases, with 7 bases sitting between them. Germline loops: CDR1 GTSNPN, CDR2 SVGIG (reference sequence). For the CDR3, the DNA is TGTGCCTGGAGTTCAGGGAATAATTCACCCCTCCACTTT. Its translation: CAWSSGNNSPLHF.

J is TRBJ2-7 and V is TRBV28; D is possibly TRBD1 (5 bases). There are 14 residues in the CDR3. Germline loops: CDR1 MDHEN, CDR2 SYDVKM. This chain's CDR3 is CGSKGAPLPYEQYF. The CDR3 DNA follows: TGTGGCTCGAAAGGGGCGCCACTCCCCTACGAGCAGTACTTC.

V is TRBV3-1 (or the pseudogene TRBV3-2) and J is TRBJ1-4; D gene ambiguous. V gave up 0 bases and J gave up 4 bases, with 12 bases separating them. The CDR3 length is 16 residues. Germline values: CDR1 LGHDT, CDR2 YNNKEL (reference sequence). This CDR3 is CASSQESGGGNEKLFF. The CDR3 DNA follows: TGTGCCAGCAGCCAAGAGTCCGGCGGCGGTAATGAAAAACTGTTTTTT.

V usage is TRBV27 and J usage is TRBJ1-1; D call uncertain. The CDR3 sequence is 14 residues long. The V end was cut by 1 base, the J end by 3 bases, with 9 bases between. In germline, CDR1 is MNHEY, CDR2 SMNVEV (reference sequence). The CDR3 DNA reads as TGTGCCAGCAGTTTATTGGGGAGGGACACTGAAGCTTTCTTT. The encoded protein is CASSLLGRDTEAFF.